A single TCR beta chain is shown here with its context. Its antigen remains unknown. The data belong to a study of post-analysis software for immune sequencing data. Study-level background: The disease courses spanned relapsing-remitting, secondary progressive and progressive-relapsing forms of multiple sclerosis.

cDNA libraries of TCR beta carried unique molecular identifiers. T cells, roughly 0.9 to 11 million of them, yielded 500,000 to 600,000 cDNA molecules. Each CDR3 protein gets one entry after TCRdb re-called the PCR reads with MiXCR. The sample gives fewer than 850,000 distinct CDR3 sequences, approximately 44% of which show up once; roughly 5% is in the top ten. Study results and caveats: Controls had lower frequencies than patients of 4 or 5 TRBV segments, which included TRBV5-6, TRBV5-1 and TRBV20-1.

Germline-derived CDR1 and CDR2 are MNHNS and SASEGT. With V trimmed by 4 bases and J by 1 base, 3 bases remained unmatched. The CDR3 runs to 15 residues. This clonotype was sampled from a girl under 18 with multiple sclerosis. The sequencing input was blood. This chain links TRBV6-1 with TRBJ2-7, with 11 bases fitting TRBD1. CDR3 sequence: CASSVRDRGSYEQYF. The CDR3 DNA reads TGTGCCAGCAGTGTCCGGGACAGGGGGTCCTACGAGCAGTACTTC.